These T cell receptor beta chains were read from a single sample in a study of cytomegalovirus exposure and HLA in healthy donors. The assay was immunoSEQ multiplex PCR, and TCRdb's table has in-frame clones only and misses some. This sample yields some 160,000 clones, of which 65% to 85% are seen a single time; under 2% belongs to the top ten. Sample: PBMCs. These receptors all come from a woman aged 18-29 years in good health and CMV-seronegative. The CDR3 runs from the conserved cysteine through the conserved F or W. Each record gives: clone size, V gene, J gene, D gene, CDR3 protein. A D gene is named only where the DNA matches it firmly. Expanded clones get a size class; other rows say once, few or many, or leave the size out.

>-|TRBV7-9|TRBJ1-4|-
CASSLQGTTNEKLFF
>-|TRBV27|TRBJ2-7|-
CATFQGYEQYF
>-|TRBV19|TRBJ1-2|-
CASSTGVTNYGYTF
>-|TRBV2|TRBJ1-1|TRBD1
CASTRQGGLNTEAFF
>-|TRBV6-6|TRBJ1-5|TRBD1
CASSYRTGSDQPQHF
>few|TRBV11-2|TRBJ1-4|-
CASSLNARVKKLFF
>-|TRBV2|TRBJ2-5|TRBD2
CASSERSGGAGETQYF
>-|TRBV11-1|TRBJ2-7|-
CASSLEMRAGLYEQYF
>-|TRBV30|TRBJ2-7|-
CAWKGLGRNEQYF
>-|TRBV4-1|TRBJ1-1|TRBD1
CASSLQRTGTGGNTEAFF
>-|TRBV7-9|TRBJ2-7|-
CASSPLGGVSYEQYF
>once|TRBV7-8|TRBJ1-4|TRBD1
CASSSRDRSEKLFF
>-|TRBV18|TRBJ2-7|-
CASSPYSQVAYEQYF
>-|TRBV2|TRBJ2-7|TRBD2
CASSPHSGGAWEQYF
>-|TRBV9|TRBJ2-3|TRBD2
CASSATIPGLAIRDTQYF
>-|TRBV5-4|TRBJ2-7|TRBD1
CASTSGGLQYF
>-|TRBV5-1|TRBJ1-2|TRBD1
CASSFTGADGYTF
>-|TRBV7-9|TRBJ2-2|-
CSSSLGRGFYTGELFF
>-|TRBV28|TRBJ1-1|-
CASSYGGIMNTEAFF
>-|TRBV7-8|TRBJ1-1|-
CASSQGPEAFF